Listed here are 15 T cell receptor beta chains from one sample, sequenced in a study of shared clonotypes between healthy human individuals. The protocol was immunoSEQ multiplex PCR, while the TCRdb copy is restricted to in-frame clones and leaves out a portion. The sample has more than 500,000 clones, approximately 95% seen once. Sequencing was carried out using naive CD4+ T cells sorted from blood. As for subset: CD45RA+ positively selected. The receptors derive from a young woman in good health.

The V and J genes are TRBV4-1 and TRBJ2-3; no clear D. The V gene lost 1 base and the J gene lost 7 bases, with 9 bases spanning the gap. CDR1 is MGHRA, CDR2 YSYEKL, per germline. The CDR3 covers 13 residues. The CDR3 coding sequence is TGCGCCAGCAGCCAAGCCCGGGCACATACGCAGTATTTT. The encoded protein is CASSQARAHTQYF.

The chain has TRBV28 and TRBJ1-1; D is ambiguous. Per germline, CDR1 MDHEN and CDR2 SYDVKM. The CDR3 length is 12 residues. In nucleotides, the CDR3 is TGTGCATCCCCCGTGGGGAACACTGAAGCTTTCTTT. Translated, it gives CASPVGNTEAFF. The entire variable domain, with the rest obtained from reference TRBV28 and TRBJ1-1, is as follows: DVKVTQSSRYLVKRTGEKVFLECVQDMDHENMFWYRQDPGLGLRLIYFSYDVKMKEKGDIPEGYSVSREKKERFSLILESASTNQTSMYLCASPVGNTEAFFGQGTRLTVV.

This clone was observed a handful of times. This chain joins TRBV2 and TRBJ1-3; D is unresolved. Between the trimmed V and J ends, which lost 5 bases and 0 bases, there was a span of 8 bases. The CDR3 length is 14 residues. Germline V gives CDR1 SNHLY, CDR2 FYNNEI. CDR3 DNA: TGTGCCAGCAGTCCCTTGGGCTCTGGAAACACCATATATTTT. The encoded protein is CASSPLGSGNTIYF.

The chain employs TRBV5-1 and TRBJ1-1; D may be TRBD1 (6 bases). CDR1 and CDR2 (germline): SGHRS, YFSETQ. The CDR3 length is 14 residues. V was shortened by 4 bases and J by 4 bases, with 14 bases between the two germline ends. CDR3 DNA sequence: TGCGCCAGCAGCCGCGGACTGGGGGCCACTGAAGCTTTCTTT. Residues: CASSRGLGATEAFF.

This clone was detected only once. The chain carries TRBV5-1 and TRBJ2-5, with D tentatively TRBD2 (5 bases). There are 15 residues in the CDR3. Trimming pared 4 bases from V and 5 bases from J, leaving 18 bases between. Germline CDR1 and CDR2: SGHRS and YFSETQ. In nucleotides, the CDR3 is TGCGCCAGCAGCGGCTCCGGGCCAAGGAGGGAGACCCAGTACTTC. Its translation: CASSGSGPRRETQYF.

This clone was detected once. The chain recombines TRBV11-3 with TRBJ1-1; the match to TRBD1 covers 8 bases. Germline loops: CDR1 SGHNT, CDR2 YENEEA. CDR3 length: 15 amino acids. V lost 4 bases and J lost 3; bases outside the gene matches: 7. CDR3 in amino acids: CASSSGQGTYTEAFF. The CDR3 DNA is TGTGCCAGCAGCTCCGGACAGGGAACGTACACTGAAGCTTTCTTT.

The rearrangement links TRBV5-1 to TRBJ2-5; TRBD1 or TRBD2 may be the D gene (7 bases each). This CDR3 comprises 16 residues. Germline CDR1 reads SGHRS; CDR2 reads YFSETQ. Trimming stripped 3 bases from V and 2 bases from J, with 17 bases between. The DNA for the CDR3 is TGCGCCAGCAGCTACGGGGCCCAGGGGGGGCAAGAGACCCAGTACTTC. Translating gives CASSYGAQGGQETQYF.

The V call is TRBV7-2, the J call TRBJ2-3, with a possible D match to TRBD2 (5 bases). The CDR3 contains 15 residues. Germline CDR1 reads SGHTA; CDR2 reads FQGNSA. V was trimmed by 5 bases and J by 0 bases, leaving 12 bases between them. In nucleotides, the CDR3 is TGTGCCAGCAGCCTCGCTCGGACTAGCACAGATACGCAGTATTTT. Protein: CASSLARTSTDTQYF.

This rearrangement joins TRBV28 to TRBJ2-7; 14 bases agree with TRBD2. The CDR3 is made up of 16 amino acids. V gave up 10 bases and J gave up 2 bases; unmatched junction bases: 10. Germline V gene data show CDR1 as MDHEN and CDR2 as SYDVKM. CDR3 coding DNA: TGTGCCATCCTGGGGACTAGCGGGGGCCACCCCTACGAGCAGTACTTC. Encoded protein: CAILGTSGGHPYEQYF.

V usage is TRBV19 and J usage is TRBJ2-7; 9 bases fit TRBD2. The CDR3 totals 14 residues. The ends lost 2 bases at V and 8 bases at J; junction bases unmatched: 7. CDR1 is LNHDA, CDR2 SQIVND, per germline (reference sequence). CDR3 nucleotides: TGTGCCAGTAGTATAACTAGCGGGTTGGTACAGCAGTACTTC. It is translated as CASSITSGLVQQYF. The complete variable domain, with remaining parts taken from reference TRBV19 and TRBJ2-7, reads DGGITQSPKYLFRKEGQNVTLSCEQNLNHDAMYWYRQDPGQGLRLIYYSQIVNDFQKGDIAEGYSVSREKKESFPLTVTSAQKNPTAFYLCASSITSGLVQQYFGPGTRLTVT.

The chain combines TRBV2 with TRBJ2-3; D remains ambiguous. Germline CDR1 SNHLY, CDR2 FYNNEI. The V end lost 6 bases, the J end lost 4 bases, and 17 bases lay between the germline ends. The length of the CDR3 is 15 residues. The CDR3 sequence is CASRAAPGLADTQYF. The CDR3 nucleotides read TGTGCCAGCAGGGCCGCCCCGGGTTTGGCAGATACGCAGTATTTT.

The chain employs TRBV4-2 and TRBJ2-1; D unresolved. The length of the CDR3 is 12 residues. CDR1 is LGHNA, CDR2 YNFKEQ, per germline. Trimming shortened V by 0 bases and J by 8 bases, and 5 bases separated the two germline ends. CDR3 sequence (DNA): TGTGCCAGCAGCCAAGATTGGGATGAGCAGTTCTTC. This sequence encodes CASSQDWDEQFF.

The chain joins TRBV6-1 to TRBJ1-5; 10 bases are shared with TRBD1. Germline trimming cut 4 bases from V and 1 base from J; bases unmatched to any gene: 1. Germline V gives CDR1 MNHNS, CDR2 SASEGT. The CDR3 is 15 residues long. The CDR3 protein is CASSGQGASNQPQHF. The CDR3 DNA reads as TGTGCCAGCAGTGGACAGGGGGCGAGCAATCAGCCCCAGCATTTT.

The chain is built from TRBV7-8 and TRBJ2-7, with D perhaps matching TRBD1 or TRBD2 (6 bases each). The CDR3 consists of 17 residues. CDR1 is SGHVS, CDR2 FQNEAQ, per germline. Trimming took 7 bases from V and 4 from J, leaving 26 bases between them. Written as DNA, the CDR3 is TGTGCCAGCACCCATGGGGGCGGGACGACGAAATCATACGAGCAGTACTTC. This encodes CASTHGGGTTKSYEQYF.

The chain carries TRBV9 and TRBJ1-2; 7 positions match TRBD1. The CDR3 loop spans 15 amino acids. The germline gives CDR1 SGDLS, CDR2 YYNGEE. V dropped 2 bases and J dropped 0; count of bases not matched to a gene: 4. The DNA of the CDR3 is TGTGCCAGCAGCGTCGGACAGGAGCCTAACTATGGCTACACCTTC. Protein product: CASSVGQEPNYGYTF.